The next 2 T cell receptor beta chains were all read from a single sample in a study of shared clonotypes between healthy human individuals. Assay: immunoSEQ multiplex PCR; the TCRdb copy retains only in-frame clones and omits some. There are under 350,000 clones in the sample; around 87% occur only once, and roughly 17% lies in the top ten. The sequenced material came from memory CD8+ T cells sorted from blood. Subset here: CD45RO+ cells pooled with CCR7-negative TemRA cells. Source of these receptors: a young man in good health.

The rearrangement links TRBV4-3 to TRBJ2-2; possible D gene TRBD1, 5 bases. Trimming took 0 bases from V and 0 from J, leaving 8 bases between them. Germline assignment: CDR1 LGHNA and CDR2 YSLEER. CDR3 length: 16 residues. CDR3 DNA sequence: TGCGCCAGCAGCCAAGAACCAGGGACGAACACCGGGGAGCTGTTTTTT. Protein product: CASSQEPGTNTGELFF.

This chain connects TRBV4-1 to TRBJ2-5; 7 positions agree with TRBD1. Germline CDR1 is MGHRA and CDR2 is YSYEKL. The CDR3 covers 14 residues. Trimming cost V 2 bases and J 4 bases; bases outside gene matches: 4. CDR3 residues: CASSQTQGLETQYF. The CDR3 nucleotides are TGCGCCAGCAGCCAAACACAGGGGCTAGAGACCCAGTACTTC.